In this sample, the clone carrying this T cell receptor (beta chain) turned up once. Its target is not known. The donors were healthy bone marrow donors. The data were taken from a study of cytomegalovirus exposure and HLA in healthy donors. Broader study findings: Versus the roughly 670-donor mean, an Asian-associated ancestry cluster reportedly showed fewer N-insertions in a later analysis. A highly shared variant cluster was judged a likely technical artifact.

This PCR relied on a set of 60 Vbeta primers and 13 Jbeta primers. The assay was immunoSEQ multiplex PCR, and TCRdb's table has in-frame clones only and misses some. This table holds around 120,000 clones, about four fifths found once. This TCR was sampled from a human donor in good health. The material sequenced was PBMCs.

The CDR3 DNA is TGTGCCAGCAGCTTAGATGGACAGGGGGGGCAGCCCCAGCATTTT. This gives the protein CASSLDGQGGQPQHF. The chain links TRBV7-2 to TRBJ1-5; 10 nucleotides align to TRBD1. Losses at the gene ends were 1 base for V and 7 bases for J; bases not matched to a gene: 4. Per germline, CDR1 SGHTA and CDR2 FQGNSA. The CDR3 runs 15 residues.